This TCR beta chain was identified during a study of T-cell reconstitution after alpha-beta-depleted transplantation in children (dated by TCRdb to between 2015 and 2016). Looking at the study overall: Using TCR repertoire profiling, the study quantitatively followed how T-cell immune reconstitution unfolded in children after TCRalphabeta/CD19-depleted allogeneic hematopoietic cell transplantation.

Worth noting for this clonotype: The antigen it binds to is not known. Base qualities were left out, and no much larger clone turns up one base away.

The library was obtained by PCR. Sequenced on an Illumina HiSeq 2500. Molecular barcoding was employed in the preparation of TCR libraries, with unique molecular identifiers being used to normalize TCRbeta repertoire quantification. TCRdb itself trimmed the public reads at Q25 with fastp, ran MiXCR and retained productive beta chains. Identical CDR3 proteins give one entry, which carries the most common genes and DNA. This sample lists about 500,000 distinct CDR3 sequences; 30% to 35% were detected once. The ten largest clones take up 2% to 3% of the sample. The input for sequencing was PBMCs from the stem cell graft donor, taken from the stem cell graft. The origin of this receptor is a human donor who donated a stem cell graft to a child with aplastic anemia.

The bases read TGTGCCAGCAGCTTAGATCTGGTGGGTGACTATGGCTACACCTTC. It specifies CASSLDLVGDYGYTF. This chain is built from TRBV7-6 and TRBJ1-2, with the D gene too uncertain to name. Deletion took 1 base off V and 3 bases off J, with a span of 12 bases between the germline ends. The CDR3 goes from the cysteine to the phenylalanine over 15 residues. Just CDR3 DNA is preserved here, 45 bases in frame from base 1. CDR1 SGHVS and CDR2 FNYEAQ were looked up in the germline V gene.